This TCR beta chain was profiled in a study of T cell responses to AZD1222 COVID-19 vaccine. Study-wide points: Reports indicate that nearly half of spike-specific TCRs are directed at unmutated variant regions. Mostly white British, mostly female donors; authors suggested clonal diversity may be underestimated. Without day 14 samples, only post-peak T cell repertoires were studied.

Concerning this clone itself: What it recognizes is unknown.

V was pared by 6 bases and J by 0 bases, with 8 bases between. This CDR3 is built from 13 residues. Germline CDR1 MNHEY, CDR2 SVGAGI. Repertoires were generated with immunoSEQ multiplex PCR, while TCRdb's copy carries only in-frame clones and drops some. The sample holds 100,000 to 110,000 clones, approximately 87% seen once. V usage is TRBV6-5 and J usage is TRBJ1-1, with D uncertain. The sample was peripheral blood, taken on day 0 of AZD1222 vaccination. The TCR comes from an adult in good health. The CDR3 sequence is CASSWRLNTEAFF. The CDR3 DNA reads TGTGCCAGCAGCTGGCGATTGAACACTGAAGCTTTCTTT.